Presented here are 30 T cell receptor beta chains from one specimen sequenced in a study of CD8+ T cells in alopecia areata. Treatment defined: oral pan-JAK inhibitor, 5-10 mg twice daily. Sequencing templates came from extracted RNA that was reverse transcribed into cDNA. Clones were read by immunoSEQ multiplex PCR, and TCRdb kept only the in-frame ones, dropping some. This table holds about 94,000 clones, about 71% found once. The starting material was CD8+ T cells sorted from blood, obtained at roughly week 45, from a patient treated with tofacitinib. All receptors derive from a human donor with alopecia areata.

This clone was detected a few times. This chain joins TRBV5-5 and TRBJ2-7; D unresolved. Trimming removed 4 bases from V and 1 base from J, with 9 bases in between. CDR1 and CDR2 (germline): SGHKS, YYEKEE (reference sequence). The CDR3 is made up of 13 amino acids. Here the CDR3 DNA reads TGTGCCAGCAGCCAACAATTATCCTACGAGCAGTACTTC. The encoded protein is CASSQQLSYEQYF.

The chain is built from TRBV19 and TRBJ2-2, with D possibly TRBD2 on 5 matching bases. V was cut by 9 bases and J by 6 bases, with 14 bases left in between. In germline, CDR1 is LNHDA, CDR2 SQIVND (reference sequence). This CDR3 is built from 13 residues. CDR3 sequence reads: CASAEGWPGELFF. For the CDR3, the DNA is TGTGCCAGCGCCGAGGGATGGCCCGGGGAGCTGTTTTTT.

The genes are TRBV6-5 and TRBJ2-3, with 8 bases matching TRBD1. Germline CDR1 is MNHEY and CDR2 is SVGAGI. This CDR3 contains 15 residues. Trimming took 5 bases from V and 4 from J; bases not matched to a gene: 8. The CDR3 nucleotides read TGTGCCAGCAGTAACGGACAGGGCCAGCCAGATACGCAGTATTTT. The encoded protein is CASSNGQGQPDTQYF.

The chain joins TRBV14 to TRBJ1-1; TRBD1 might be the D (5 bases). This CDR3 comprises 13 residues. Germline-derived CDR1 and CDR2 are SGHDN and FVKESK. The V and J ends lost 0 bases and 7 bases respectively, with 9 bases between them. The CDR3 DNA reads TGTGCCAGCAGCCAAGAACGGGGCGATGAAGCTTTCTTT. It codes for CASSQERGDEAFF. Full variable domain (missing parts from reference TRBV14 and TRBJ1-1): EAGVTQFPSHSVIEKGQTVTLRCDPISGHDNLYWYRRVMGKEIKFLLHFVKESKQDESGMPNNRFLAERTGGTYSTLKVQPAELEDSGVYFCASSQERGDEAFFGQGTRLTVV.

The J gene is TRBJ2-1, the V gene TRBV5-1; D may be TRBD1 or TRBD2 (5 bases each). There are 13 residues in the CDR3. Germline V CDR1 and CDR2: SGHRS, YFSETQ. Between the trimmed V and J ends, which lost 3 bases and 6 bases, there was a span of 10 bases. The CDR3 DNA sequence: TGCGCCAGCAGCTGGGACGGATCCAATGAGCAGTTCTTC. It encodes CASSWDGSNEQFF.

The chain is built from TRBV4-3 and TRBJ2-7, with 8 nucleotides matching TRBD2. This CDR3 has 15 amino acids. Germline CDR1 LGHNA, CDR2 YSLEER. Unmatched junction bases numbered 3, after V lost 0 bases and J lost 2 bases. The CDR3 DNA reads as TGCGCCAGCAGCCAAGAGGGAGCGGGGGCCTACGAGCAGTACTTC. Amino acids: CASSQEGAGAYEQYF.

CDR3 coding DNA: TGTGCCATCAGTGAGTTAGGACAGAACCAAGAGACCCAGTACTTC. Translated, it gives CAISELGQNQETQYF. V and J are TRBV10-3 and TRBJ2-5; tentatively, D is TRBD1 (6 bases). From germline, CDR1 is ENHRY and CDR2 SYGVKD. With 1 base removed from V and 0 bases from J, the gap between germline ends came to 9 bases. This CDR3 has 15 amino acids.

V is TRBV14 and J is TRBJ1-2; perhaps TRBD1 as D (5 bases). This CDR3 comprises 15 residues. Germline values: CDR1 SGHDN, CDR2 FVKESK. V lost 3 bases and J 4 bases, leaving 15 bases between the germline ends. Here the CDR3 DNA reads TGTGCCAGCAGCCATGGGCGCCGGGGCAGCTATGGCTACACCTTC. Translated, it gives CASSHGRRGSYGYTF.

This sequence joins TRBV6-6 and TRBJ1-2; no definite D call. This CDR3 comprises 13 residues. Germline CDR1 is MNHNY and CDR2 is SVGAGI (reference sequence). V shed 8 bases and J shed 2 bases, with 12 bases lying between them. CDR3 loop: CASAPGKNYGYTF. The DNA of the CDR3 is TGTGCCAGCGCCCCGGGGAAAAACTATGGCTACACCTTC.

The chain recombines TRBV5-1 with TRBJ2-7, with D possibly being TRBD1 or TRBD2 (5 bases each). The V end was cut by 4 bases, the J end by 3 bases, with 17 bases between. This CDR3 region has 15 residues. Germline CDR1 is SGHRS and CDR2 is YFSETQ. DNA for the CDR3: TGCGCCAGCAGCCCGCACCGTCAGGGAGACTACGAGCAGTACTTC. Its protein is CASSPHRQGDYEQYF.

The chain links TRBV7-9 to TRBJ2-1; 10 positions match TRBD2. Losses at the gene ends were 5 bases for V and 8 bases for J; bases not matched to a gene: 9. The V gene's germline CDR1 is SEHNR and CDR2 FQNEAQ (reference sequence). The CDR3 contains 15 residues. The DNA for the CDR3 is TGTGCCAGCAGCGCCCGCTGGCTAGCGGGGGATGAGCAGTTCTTC. Protein sequence: CASSARWLAGDEQFF.

Points on this clone: At one of its ends the junction is not consistent with the germline gene, which may arise from a read error. V and J are TRBV4-3 and TRBJ2-1; 11 bases map to TRBD2. Germline values: CDR1 LGHNA, CDR2 YSLEER. The CDR3 contains 16 residues. CDR3 bases: TGCGCCAGCAGCGAAGAGGTAGCGGGGGGGCCAGATGAGCAGTTCTTC. This sequence encodes CASSEEVAGGPDEQFF.

The chain employs TRBV13 and TRBJ1-2; D may be TRBD1 (6 bases). The V gene lost 5 bases and the J gene lost 3 bases, with 16 bases spanning the gap. This CDR3 spans 15 amino acids. The germline V gene encodes CDR1 PRHDT and CDR2 FYEKMQ (reference sequence). CDR3 sequence: CASSTDGDNYYGYTF. CDR3 DNA sequence: TGTGCCAGCAGCACCGACGGGGACAACTACTATGGCTACACCTTC. Complete variable domain (other parts from reference TRBV13 and TRBJ1-2): AAGVIQSPRHLIKEKRETATLKCYPIPRHDTVYWYQQGPGQDPQFLISFYEKMQSDKGSIPDRFSAQQFSDYHSELNMSSLELGDSALYFCASSTDGDNYYGYTFGSGTRLTVV.

A few counts support this clone. The V gene is TRBV7-9, the J gene TRBJ2-7; D unresolved. CDR1 and CDR2 from the germline V gene are SEHNR and FQNEAQ (reference sequence). Trimming removed 5 bases from V and 2 bases from J, with 10 bases in between. This CDR3 region has 13 residues. The CDR3 DNA follows: TGTGCCAGCAGCCCGGACGGAGCCTACGAGCAGTACTTC. Translating it yields CASSPDGAYEQYF.

This chain connects TRBV2 to TRBJ2-7; 7 bases match TRBD1. Trimming took 9 bases from V and 2 from J; bases not matched to a gene: 7. The CDR3 is 13 amino acids. Germline V lookup: CDR1 SNHLY, CDR2 FYNNEI. The CDR3 DNA reads TGTGCCAGACAGGGGCAGGCAACCTACGAGCAGTACTTC. As protein: CARQGQATYEQYF. Based on the CDR3 plus reference TRBV2 and TRBJ2-7, the full variable domain is EPEVTQTPSHQVTQMGQEVILRCVPISNHLYFYWYRQILGQKVEFLVSFYNNEISEKSEIFDDQFSVERPDGSNFTLKIRSTKLEDSAMYFCARQGQATYEQYFGPGTRLTVT.

This sequence joins TRBV2 and TRBJ2-1; D not certain. The V gene lost 1 base and the J gene lost 4 bases, with 5 bases spanning the gap. CDR1 is SNHLY and CDR2 is FYNNEI in the germline V gene. This CDR3 spans 13 amino acids. The CDR3 DNA sequence: TGTGCCAGCAGTGAAGACAGTTACAATGAGCAGTTCTTC. Translated, it gives CASSEDSYNEQFF.

There are a few counts of this clone. The J gene is TRBJ1-1, the V gene TRBV23-1; D not resolved. TRBV23-1 is an open reading frame, and its role is uncertain. The CDR3 is 15 residues long. Trimming left V 0 bases short and J 7 bases short, with 15 bases between. In DNA form, the CDR3 reads TGCGCCAGCAGTCAATCGTCATCACCAAATCATGAAGCTTTCTTT. Its translation: CASSQSSSPNHEAFF.

The chain couples TRBV6-1 to TRBJ2-1, with D unclear. The V gene lost 0 bases and the J gene lost 8 bases, with 8 bases spanning the gap. The CDR3 consists of 13 residues. CDR1 MNHNS and CDR2 SASEGT come from the germline V gene. The CDR3 spells CASSEARRDEQFF. DNA of the CDR3: TGTGCCAGCAGTGAAGCGCGTAGGGATGAGCAGTTCTTC.

The rearrangement joins TRBV15 to TRBJ2-3, with TRBD1 matching 9 bases. The germline V gene encodes CDR1 LNHNV and CDR2 YYDKDF (reference sequence). V lost 9 bases to trimming and J lost 7 bases; unmatched junction nucleotides: 11. This CDR3 is 14 amino acids long. CDR3 bases: TGTGCCACGGGTCCGGGACAGGGAGGACATACGCAGTATTTT. As protein: CATGPGQGGHTQYF.

The rearrangement uses TRBV7-3 and TRBJ2-7; D might be TRBD2 (6 bases). Germline CDR1 SGHTA, CDR2 FQGTGA. The CDR3 loop spans 17 amino acids. Trimming took off 3 bases at V and 4 bases at J, with 22 bases between the two ends. The CDR3 is CASSFRGARALYYEQYF. In DNA, the CDR3 is TGTGCCAGCAGCTTCCGCGGGGCCCGCGCTCTCTATTACGAGCAGTACTTC.

This chain uses TRBV25-1 with TRBJ1-1, with a possible D match to TRBD1 (6 bases). The V end was cut by 6 bases, the J end by 5 bases, with 10 bases between. CDR3 length equals 12 residues. Germline CDR1 MGHDK, CDR2 SYGVNS. The CDR3 nucleotides are TGTGCCAGCAGCTACAGGGATACTGAAGCTTTCTTT. It yields the protein CASSYRDTEAFF.

This clone was seen once. The chain has TRBV19 and TRBJ2-3; D is ambiguous. V gave up 3 bases and J gave up 2 bases, with 6 bases separating them. This CDR3 has 13 amino acids. Looked up from germline, CDR1 is LNHDA and CDR2 is SQIVND (reference sequence). CDR3 region: CASSIVDTDTQYF. CDR3 DNA: TGTGCCAGTAGTATTGTGGACACAGATACGCAGTATTTT. Using reference TRBV19 and TRBJ2-3 for the parts outside the CDR3, the full variable domain is DGGITQSPKYLFRKEGQNVTLSCEQNLNHDAMYWYRQDPGQGLRLIYYSQIVNDFQKGDIAEGYSVSREKKESFPLTVTSAQKNPTAFYLCASSIVDTDTQYFGPGTRLTVL.

This chain connects TRBV6-6 to TRBJ2-1; a weak D match, TRBD1 (6 bases). This CDR3 is 15 amino acids long. CDR1 and CDR2 (germline): MNHNY, SVGAGI (reference sequence). Trimming took off 3 bases at V and 7 bases at J, with 16 bases between the two ends. The CDR3 protein is CASSYEGFGQNEQFF. The CDR3 coding sequence is TGTGCCAGCAGTTATGAGGGGTTCGGACAGAATGAGCAGTTCTTC.

For the CDR3, the DNA is TGTGCCAGCAGCTTAGGGCCGGGGAGGGCCTACGAGCAGTACTTC. Residues: CASSLGPGRAYEQYF. This chain connects TRBV7-8 to TRBJ2-7, with 7 positions matching TRBD2. CDR3 length: 15 residues. The junction had 5 bases not matched to a gene; V was cut back by 1 base and J by 2 bases. The germline V gene has CDR1 SGHVS and CDR2 FQNEAQ.

The chain is built from TRBV4-3 and TRBJ2-7; D is tentatively TRBD1 or TRBD2 (6 bases each). From germline, CDR1 is LGHNA and CDR2 YSLEER. The V and J ends lost 1 base and 1 base respectively, with 11 bases between them. The CDR3 extends over 15 amino acids. Here the CDR3 reads CASSQVGGKSYEQYF. In nucleotides, the CDR3 is TGCGCCAGCAGCCAAGTAGGGGGGAAGTCCTACGAGCAGTACTTC.

The chain combines TRBV29-1 with TRBJ1-1; D may be TRBD1 (5 bases). Germline V CDR1 and CDR2: SQVTM, ANQGSEA. CDR3 length equals 14 residues. V was shortened by 6 bases and J by 1 base, with 15 bases between the two germline ends. The CDR3 nucleotides read TGCAGCGTACGGGGCGGGGGAAAGAACACTGAAGCTTTCTTT. Protein sequence: CSVRGGGKNTEAFF.

The chain uses TRBV11-2 and TRBJ2-7; D ambiguous. The ends were cut back, 1 base at V and 3 bases at J, with 4 bases in the middle. Germline-derived CDR1 and CDR2 are SGHAT and FQNNGV. The CDR3 spans 12 residues. The CDR3 nucleotides are TGTGCCAGCAGCTTAGTCAGCTACGAGCAGTACTTC. It encodes CASSLVSYEQYF.

This chain links TRBV30 with TRBJ1-2; D is unclear. This CDR3 is built from 13 residues. The germline V and J ends were trimmed by 7 bases and 1 base, with 13 bases remaining between them. The germline V gene encodes CDR1 GTSNPN and CDR2 SVGIG (reference sequence). The CDR3 is CAFYRDDNYGYTF. The CDR3 bases are TGTGCCTTTTACCGAGACGATAACTATGGCTACACCTTC.

The J gene is TRBJ2-1, the V gene TRBV13; the D gene could be TRBD1 or TRBD2 (5 bases each). Germline V lookup: CDR1 PRHDT, CDR2 FYEKMQ (reference sequence). The CDR3 has 14 amino acids. The V and J ends lost 4 bases and 8 bases respectively, with 15 bases between them. The CDR3 region has the DNA TGTGCCAGCAGCTCCCGGGGTAGCAGGGATGAGCAGTTCTTC. It codes for CASSSRGSRDEQFF. The full variable domain, completed using reference TRBV13 and TRBJ2-1, is AAGVIQSPRHLIKEKRETATLKCYPIPRHDTVYWYQQGPGQDPQFLISFYEKMQSDKGSIPDRFSAQQFSDYHSELNMSSLELGDSALYFCASSSRGSRDEQFFGPGTRLTVL.

The chain uses TRBV25-1 and TRBJ2-5; D unclear. V lost 8 bases, J lost 8 bases, and 3 bases lay in between. Per the germline V gene, CDR1 is MGHDK and CDR2 is SYGVNS. CDR3 length: 8 residues. The CDR3 sequence is CASHTQYF. The CDR3 DNA follows: TGTGCCAGCCACACCCAGTACTTC. Variable domain in full (rest from reference TRBV25-1 and TRBJ2-5): EADIYQTPRYLVIGTGKKITLECSQTMGHDKMYWYQQDPGMELHLIHYSYGVNSTEKGDLSSESTVSRIRTEHFPLTLESARPSHTSQYLCASHTQYFGPGTRLLVL.